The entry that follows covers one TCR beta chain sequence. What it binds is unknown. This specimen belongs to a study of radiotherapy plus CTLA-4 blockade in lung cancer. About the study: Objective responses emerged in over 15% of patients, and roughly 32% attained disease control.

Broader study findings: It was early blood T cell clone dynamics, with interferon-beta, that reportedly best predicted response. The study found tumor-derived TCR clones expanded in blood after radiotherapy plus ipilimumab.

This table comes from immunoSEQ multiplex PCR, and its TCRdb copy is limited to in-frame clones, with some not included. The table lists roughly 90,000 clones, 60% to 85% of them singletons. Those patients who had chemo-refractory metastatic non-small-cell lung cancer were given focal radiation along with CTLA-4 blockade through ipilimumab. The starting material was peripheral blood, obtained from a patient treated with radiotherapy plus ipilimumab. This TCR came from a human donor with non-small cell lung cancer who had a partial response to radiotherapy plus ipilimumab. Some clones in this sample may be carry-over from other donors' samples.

CDR3 sequence reads: CASGLVLFGGRGPPDTQYF. The CDR3 DNA is TGTGCTAGTGGTTTGGTACTATTCGGCGGGAGGGGTCCGCCAGATACGCAGTATTTT. This chain connects TRBV12-5 to TRBJ2-3, with 9 nucleotides matching TRBD2. Trimming cost V 0 bases and J 4 bases; bases outside gene matches: 14. This CDR3 is built from 19 residues. Germline V gene sequence: CDR1 LGHNT, CDR2 FRNRAP. The full variable domain, its missing parts supplied by reference TRBV12-5 and TRBJ2-3, is DARVTQTPRHKVTEMGQEVTMRCQPILGHNTVFWYRQTMMQGLELLAYFRNRAPLDDSGMPKDRFSAEMPDATLATLKIQPSEPRDSAVYFCASGLVLFGGRGPPDTQYFGPGTRLTVL.